This TCR beta chain was recovered during a study of T cell responses to AZD1222 COVID-19 vaccine. Findings and limits, study-wide: Donor demographics were predominantly white British with a female majority; clonal diversity may be underestimated. Sampling that yielded the repertoires occurred only after the peak T cell response.

This table comes from immunoSEQ multiplex PCR, and its TCRdb copy is limited to in-frame clones, with some not included. This table holds over 120,000 clones, 90% to 95% found once. As for this clone: What it binds is not known.

CDR3 length: 14 residues. Germline values: CDR1 SGHDT, CDR2 YYEEEE. The ends lost 1 base at V and 2 bases at J; junction bases unmatched: 2. This chain uses TRBV5-6 with TRBJ2-5, with TRBD1 matching over 7 bases. The sample in question was peripheral blood, obtained after recovery from COVID-19. This TCR came from an adult who had recovered from COVID-19. In DNA, the CDR3 is TGTGCCAGCAGCTTGATCAGGGGGCAAGAGACCCAGTACTTC. Translating it yields CASSLIRGQETQYF.